The 23 T cell receptor beta chains reported below all come from one sample, sequenced in a study of T cell responses to AZD1222 COVID-19 vaccine. The repertoire was sequenced with immunoSEQ multiplex PCR; TCRdb's copy has only in-frame clones and lacks some. The data show about 70,000 clones, roughly 85% seen once. The specimen comprised peripheral blood, sampled on day 0 of AZD1222 vaccination. The receptors originated from an adult in good health.

The chain is built from TRBV4-1 and TRBJ2-5; 8 nucleotides line up with TRBD2. V lost 3 bases and J lost 3; bases outside the gene matches: 12. The CDR3 is 17 residues long. Looked up from germline, CDR1 is MGHRA and CDR2 is YSYEKL. In DNA form, the CDR3 reads TGCGCCAGCAGCCATCCCCGGGGGGGGACACATGAAGAGACCCAGTACTTC. It encodes CASSHPRGGTHEETQYF.

The chain has TRBV28 and TRBJ1-2; 8 positions agree with TRBD1. V gave up 5 bases and J gave up 6 bases; unmatched junction bases: 11. Germline V gives CDR1 MDHEN, CDR2 SYDVKM. The CDR3 is 15 amino acids. CDR3 sequence (DNA): TGTGCCAGCAGTCCCTTCACAGGGGGATTAGATGGCTACACCTTC. This codes for CASSPFTGGLDGYTF.

The chain is built from TRBV5-4 and TRBJ2-7; D unclear. V was trimmed by 0 bases and J by 3 bases, leaving 7 bases between them. In germline, CDR1 is SGHNT, CDR2 YYREEE (reference sequence). The CDR3 consists of 13 residues. The CDR3 spells CASSLVGSYEQYF. DNA of the CDR3: TGTGCCAGCAGCTTGGTAGGCAGCTACGAGCAGTACTTC. The full variable domain, its missing parts supplied by reference TRBV5-4 and TRBJ2-7, is ETGVTQSPTHLIKTRGQQVTLRCSSQSGHNTVSWYQQALGQGPQFIFQYYREEENGRGNFPPRFSGLQFPNYSSELNVNALELDDSALYLCASSLVGSYEQYFGPGTRLTVT.

This chain links TRBV6-4 with TRBJ2-2; 8 bases line up with TRBD1. The CDR3 runs 14 residues. With 6 bases clipped from V and 2 bases from J, the junction kept 2 bases outside the gene matches. The germline V gene has CDR1 MRHNA and CDR2 SNTAGT. CDR3 nucleotides: TGTGCCAGCAGACAGGGGGTAAACACCGGGGAGCTGTTTTTT. This sequence encodes CASRQGVNTGELFF.

The rearrangement uses TRBV7-9 and TRBJ1-6, with D unclear. This CDR3 spans 16 amino acids. V was cut by 5 bases and J by 0 bases, with 11 bases left in between. Germline CDR1 SEHNR, CDR2 FQNEAQ (reference sequence). In DNA form, the CDR3 reads TGTGCCAGCAGCCCGACGGATAACTCCTATAATTCACCCCTCCACTTT. Residues: CASSPTDNSYNSPLHF.

For the CDR3, the DNA is TGTGCCAGCAGCTTGTTGCAGGGTCACGAAAAACTGTTTTTT. It encodes CASSLLQGHEKLFF. The gene calls are TRBV5-5 and TRBJ1-4; perhaps TRBD1 as D (5 bases). Germline CDR1 reads SGHKS; CDR2 reads YYEKEE (reference sequence). V shed 1 base and J shed 8 bases, with 12 bases lying between them. The CDR3 totals 14 residues.

The V and J genes are TRBV7-6 and TRBJ2-3, with D perhaps matching TRBD1 (5 bases). The CDR3 sequence is 14 residues long. Germline CDR1 and CDR2: SGHVS and FNYEAQ. V lost 0 bases to trimming and J lost 9 bases, with 13 bases between them. The CDR3 reads CASSLAGRGDTQYF. The DNA of the CDR3 is TGTGCCAGCAGCTTAGCGGGTAGGGGCGACACGCAGTATTTT.

The rearrangement links TRBV11-2 to TRBJ1-3; TRBD1 matches 7 bases. CDR1 is SGHAT, CDR2 FQNNGV, per germline. This CDR3 region has 17 residues. The V gene end was trimmed by 5 bases and the J gene end by 4 bases; junction bases not matched to a gene: 14. In DNA, the CDR3 is TGTGCCAGCAGCCCCTTCCTCCCGAAAGGGGGCGGAAACACCATATATTTT. Residues: CASSPFLPKGGGNTIYF. The variable domain in full, completed from reference TRBV11-2 and TRBJ1-3, reads EAGVAQSPRYKIIEKRQSVAFWCNPISGHATLYWYQQILGQGPKLLIQFQNNGVVDDSQLPKDRFSAERLKGVDSTLKIQPAKLEDSAVYLCASSPFLPKGGGNTIYFGEGSWLTVV.

The chain links TRBV9 to TRBJ2-1; unclear D gene. Looked up from germline, CDR1 is SGDLS and CDR2 is YYNGEE. The CDR3 sequence is 12 residues long. The V end lost 0 bases, the J end lost 4 bases, and 2 bases lay between the germline ends. CDR3 in DNA: TGTGCCAGCAGCGTAGGGTACAATGAGCAGTTCTTC. Amino acids: CASSVGYNEQFF.

The gene calls are TRBV9 and TRBJ2-3; D unresolved. The ends were cut back, 0 bases at V and 5 bases at J, with 7 bases in the middle. Germline CDR1 is SGDLS and CDR2 is YYNGEE. This CDR3 is 13 amino acids long. The CDR3 sequence: CASSVAWGDTQYF. Written as DNA, the CDR3 is TGTGCCAGCAGCGTAGCTTGGGGAGATACGCAGTATTTT.

This rearrangement joins TRBV7-2 to TRBJ2-7, with a possible D match to TRBD2 (6 bases). The length of the CDR3 is 14 residues. V dropped 5 bases and J dropped 1 base, with 12 bases sitting between them. CDR1 SGHTA and CDR2 FQGNSA come from the germline V gene. The DNA of the CDR3 is TGTGCCAGCAGCATGGGGGGAGCGTCCTACGAGCAGTACTTC. Protein: CASSMGGASYEQYF.

This sequence joins TRBV4-1 and TRBJ1-5; TRBD1 might be the D (6 bases). Trimming stripped 6 bases from V and 7 bases from J, with 16 bases between. The CDR3 spans 14 residues. CDR1 and CDR2 from the germline V gene are MGHRA and YSYEKL. The CDR3 is CASSQQGELQPQHF. CDR3 DNA: TGCGCCAGCAGTCAACAGGGAGAGCTCCAGCCCCAGCATTTT.

This clone is a singleton in its sample. The chain has TRBV7-8 and TRBJ1-2; 7 bases are shared with TRBD1. Trimming at V came to 5 bases and at J to 0 bases, leaving 12 bases not matched to a gene. CDR3 length: 17 residues. The germline CDR1 and CDR2 sequences are SGHVS and FQNEAQ. The DNA for the CDR3 is TGTGCCAGCAGCCCGGGGGGAGACAGGGCACCTAACTATGGCTACACCTTC. Residues: CASSPGGDRAPNYGYTF.

This chain uses TRBV9 with TRBJ1-1; D uncertain. Germline CDR1 reads SGDLS; CDR2 reads YYNGEE. The CDR3 spans 14 residues. Trimming stripped 3 bases from V and 3 bases from J, with 12 bases between. Here the CDR3 reads CASSAWGGDTEAFF. The DNA of the CDR3 is TGTGCCAGCAGCGCCTGGGGAGGCGACACTGAAGCTTTCTTT.

The chain links TRBV18 to TRBJ2-5; D is unresolved. CDR3 length equals 15 residues. The germline gives CDR1 KGHSH, CDR2 LQKENI. The ends were cut back, 3 bases at V and 1 base at J, with 12 bases in the middle. CDR3 sequence reads: CASSPPPPSQETQYF. The CDR3 region has the DNA TGTGCCAGCTCACCGCCGCCACCTAGCCAAGAGACCCAGTACTTC.

This clone was seen just once. The chain carries TRBV18 and TRBJ2-2; 7 bases line up with TRBD1. CDR1 KGHSH and CDR2 LQKENI come from the germline V gene. V lost 3 bases to trimming and J lost 7 bases; unmatched junction nucleotides: 5. CDR3 size: 14 residues. The CDR3 sequence is CASSPGTADGELFF. CDR3 nucleotide sequence: TGTGCCAGCTCACCGGGGACAGCGGACGGGGAGCTGTTTTTT.

The genes are TRBV18 and TRBJ2-6; no definite D call. Trimming removed 3 bases at V and 0 bases at J, with 18 bases between. This CDR3 has 19 residues. Germline assignment: CDR1 KGHSH and CDR2 LQKENI. CDR3 in DNA: TGTGCCAGCTCACCCCCACTGGAGTGGGGAAGCTCTGGGGCCAACGTCCTGACTTTC. Translated, it gives CASSPPLEWGSSGANVLTF.

J is TRBJ1-6 and V is TRBV30; no definite D call. Looked up from germline, CDR1 is GTSNPN and CDR2 is SVGIG (reference sequence). The CDR3 has 13 amino acids. Trimming removed 4 bases from V and 3 bases from J, with 7 bases in between. The CDR3 is CAWTVIYNSPLHF. The DNA of the CDR3 is TGTGCCTGGACAGTAATCTATAATTCACCCCTCCACTTT.

The V call is TRBV6-5, the J call TRBJ1-2; TRBD1 matches 9 bases. CDR1 MNHEY and CDR2 SVGAGI come from the germline V gene. This CDR3 spans 13 amino acids. V was clipped by 6 bases and J by 6 bases; unmatched bases: 5. CDR3 protein: CASSVGTGNGYTF. Written as DNA, the CDR3 is TGTGCCAGCAGCGTGGGGACAGGGAATGGCTACACCTTC.

This clone was observed a single time. This chain joins TRBV24-1 and TRBJ2-6, with 9 nucleotides matching TRBD1. The CDR3 runs 18 residues. Germline V lookup: CDR1 KGHDR, CDR2 SFDVKD. Losses at the gene ends were 9 bases for V and 0 bases for J; bases not matched to a gene: 11. CDR3 nucleotide sequence: TGTGCCACCGGGACAGGGCGACCGAGGTTCTCTGGGGCCAACGTCCTGACTTTC. This gives the protein CATGTGRPRFSGANVLTF.

This chain connects TRBV5-1 to TRBJ2-1; weak D call: TRBD1 (5 bases). Per germline, CDR1 SGHRS and CDR2 YFSETQ. The V end lost 2 bases, the J end lost 4 bases, and 7 bases lay between the germline ends. This CDR3 is 13 amino acids long. The CDR3 loop is CASSLTGYNEQFF. CDR3 bases: TGCGCCAGCAGCTTAACAGGTTACAATGAGCAGTTCTTC.

The chain uses TRBV6-4 and TRBJ2-1; 7 bases are a match to TRBD2. This CDR3 has 14 amino acids. V shed 5 bases and J 8 bases; nucleotides not matched to a gene: 9. CDR1 and CDR2 (germline): MRHNA, SNTAGT. In DNA form, the CDR3 reads TGTGCCAGCAGTAGAGCGGGAAGGGAGGATGAGCAGTTCTTC. It translates to CASSRAGREDEQFF.

The rearrangement joins TRBV24-1 to TRBJ2-3; TRBD2 matches at 10 bases. V was clipped by 5 bases and J by 4 bases; unmatched bases: 11. Germline V lookup: CDR1 KGHDR, CDR2 SFDVKD. The CDR3 runs to 17 residues. CDR3 DNA sequence: TGTGCCACCAGTGGAGCTAGCGGGAGTGAATTGGCAGATACGCAGTATTTT. It yields the protein CATSGASGSELADTQYF.